This TCR beta chain came from a study of read filtering for tumor transcriptome and immune sequencing. The sample holds a few counts of this clonotype. From 400 to 450 ng of RNA, a library with molecular barcoded alpha/delta and beta/gamma adaptors was made. TCRdb re-called the reads through MiXCR, storing one row per CDR3 protein. This sample yields more than 70,000 distinct CDR3 sequences, of which 20% to 25% are seen a single time; around 10% belongs to the top ten. This CDR3 spans 13 amino acids. V lost 3 bases and J lost 0, with 6 bases in between. CDR1 is MGHRA and CDR2 is YSYEKL in the germline V gene.

Sequences were obtained from a population of CD138-negative cells sorted from bone marrow. This TCR derives from a donor aged 40 or older with multiple myeloma. The chain carries TRBV4-1 and TRBJ2-7, with D unresolved. CDR3 bases: TGCGCCAGCAGCCACACTCCCTCCTACGAGCAGTACTTC. Encoded protein: CASSHTPSYEQYF.